This T cell receptor (beta chain) was recorded in a study of Graves' ophthalmopathy and Graves' hyperthyroidism. Whole-study context: Peripheral blood was collected at initial diagnosis, before any treatment. Findings and caveats of the study: Most expanded clonotypes in thyroid above 0.001 frequency also showed up in blood.

Ophthalmopathy-affected donors exhibited moderate-to-severe activity, CAS ≥3, NOSPECS ≥4, and duration under 3 months. RNA transcripts were the source from which TCR beta CDR3 regions were amplified. An opening RT-PCR round employed HTBI primers and preceded a second-round multiplex PCR. TCRdb ran MiXCR on the multiplex PCR reads and lists one entry per CDR3 protein. The sample holds some 400,000 distinct CDR3 sequences, 15% to 20% seen once. This clonotype was observed many times. Its antigen is not identified. Losses at the gene ends were 4 bases for V and 0 bases for J; bases not matched to a gene: 2. The CDR3 extends over 14 amino acids. CDR1 and CDR2 (germline): MGHDK, SYGVNS.

The specimen sequenced was peripheral blood. The TCR comes from a woman between 18 and 29 years old with Graves' ophthalmopathy. The chain couples TRBV25-1 to TRBJ1-1; 7 bases align to TRBD1. CDR3 bases: TGTGCCAGCAGTGCCGGGACAGTGAACACTGAAGCTTTCTTT. Encoded protein: CASSAGTVNTEAFF.